This TCR beta chain stems from a study of PD-1 blockade in classical Hodgkin lymphoma. About the research overall: Every 2 weeks, patients got 3 mg/kg intravenous nivolumab. General observations from the study: Newly diagnosed patients were reported to exhibit reduced baseline TCR diversity relative to healthy donors.

TCRdb keeps only in-frame clones here, not all; method: immunoSEQ multiplex PCR. The sample lists tens of thousands of clones, roughly nine tenths occurring once. With no exception, relapse followed autologous stem cell transplantation in all patients, and brentuximab vedotin exposure varied. Classifying best responses yielded complete response, partial response or progressive disease. On this clone itself: The antigen is undetermined.

This TCR was recovered from a human donor with classical Hodgkin lymphoma. The sample here was peripheral blood mononuclear cells (PBMCs), taken at baseline.

CDR3 region: CASSPTGLQETQYF. CDR3 sequence (DNA): TGTGCCAGCTCACCAACAGGACTACAAGAGACCCAGTACTTC. V and J are TRBV18 and TRBJ2-5; tentative D call: TRBD2 (6 bases). V lost 2 bases and J 2 bases, leaving 9 bases between the germline ends. CDR3 length equals 14 residues. Germline V gene sequence: CDR1 KGHSH, CDR2 LQKENI. The whole variable domain, filled in from reference TRBV18 and TRBJ2-5, reads NAGVMQNPRHLVRRRGQEARLRCSPMKGHSHVYWYRQLPEEGLKFMVYLQKENIIDESGMPKERFSAEFPKEGPSILRIQQVVRGDSAAYFCASSPTGLQETQYFGPGTRLLVL.